The T cell receptor beta chain under discussion was sequenced for a study of response to subunit inactivated influenza vaccine. TCRdb used MiXCR to reprocess the RT-PCR reads, holding one entry per CDR3 protein. The sample lists approximately 310,000 distinct CDR3 sequences; 20% to 25% were seen once. General study results and limits: Authors suggested that a seasonal influenza vaccination recruits few new T cells each time.

This clonotype was recorded many times. Its target is not known. The V gene lost 4 bases and the J gene lost 3 bases, with 13 bases spanning the gap. CDR1 SGHRS and CDR2 YFSETQ come from the germline V gene. This CDR3 has 14 amino acids. The specimen comprised PBMCs from blood, sampled less than 22 months after vaccination. The V and J genes are TRBV5-1 and TRBJ1-1, with a possible D match to TRBD1 (5 bases). This clonotype originated in a man aged 50 to 69 who received an inactivated influenza vaccine. Here the CDR3 DNA reads TGCGCCAGCAGCACAGGACCGACTCACACTGAAGCTTTCTTT. It encodes CASSTGPTHTEAFF. Supplemented by reference TRBV5-1 and TRBJ1-1, the full variable domain reads KAGVTQTPRYLIKTRGQQVTLSCSPISGHRSVSWYQQTPGQGLQFLFEYFSETQRNKGNFPGRFSGRQFSNSRSEMNVSTLELGDSALYLCASSTGPTHTEAFFGQGTRLTVV.